This T cell receptor beta chain came from a study of T cell repertoires in cytomegalovirus infection. Study background: Well-studied HLA-B-restricted epitopes and recently identified HLA-C-restricted epitopes of CMV were both used in the study. Through public TCR beta signatures, both CMV infection and matching HLA type were indicated.

Study-wide findings and caveats: Ex vivo responses were dominated by HLA-C-restricted CMV-specific TCR beta clonotypes. Summed frequency of public TCR beta families distinguished CMV carriers with the relevant HLA.

This clonotype appeared a few times. Its antigen remains unknown. In TCRdb, the reads were re-called with MiXCR into one record per CDR3 protein. The table includes 700,000 to 950,000 distinct CDR3 sequences, less than 35% detected once. V gave up 5 bases and J gave up 4 bases, with 23 bases separating them. The CDR3 contains 17 residues. CDR1 MNHNS and CDR2 SASEGT come from the germline V gene. The chain is built from TRBV6-1 and TRBJ2-5; TRBD1 is a possible D gene (6 bases). The TCR was taken from a human donor in good health (CMV status not recorded). Some clones in this sample may be carry-over from other donors' samples. The sample was cultured CD8+ T cells from PBMCs, taken from culture after CMV antigen stimulation. The CDR3 is CASSILNLGVGAETQYF. The CDR3 DNA reads as TGTGCCAGCAGTATACTAAACTTAGGTGTGGGGGCAGAGACCCAGTACTTC.